These 3 T cell receptor beta chains were all obtained from the same sample, sequenced in a study of T-cell memory formation after mild COVID-19. One entry per CDR3 protein results from TCRdb running MiXCR on the 5' RACE reads. Seen here are about 350,000 distinct CDR3 sequences, 20% to 25% observed once, and the top ten hold around 20%. The sequencing sample was made of PBMCs or a T cell subset sorted from them (not recorded which). The source is a man aged 18 to 30 who had mild COVID-19 (a few samples of this study predate the infection). Cell type and time point are not known.

V gene TRBV6-2 or TRBV6-3 combines with J gene TRBJ2-3, with TRBD2 matching 14 bases. The J segment lost 6 bases and the V segment lost 6 bases, leaving 8 bases of the junction unmatched. The CDR3 extends over 16 amino acids. Germline CDR1 reads MNHEY; CDR2 reads SVGEGT. The CDR3 DNA sequence: TGTGCCAGCAGCCCGGGTGGGACTAGCGGGGGCGATACGCAGTATTTT. Amino acids: CASSPGGTSGGDTQYF.

The J gene is TRBJ2-6, the V gene TRBV5-1; D is possibly TRBD2 (5 bases). This CDR3 contains 17 residues. V lost 5 bases, J lost 0 bases, and 15 bases lay in between. Germline V gene sequence: CDR1 SGHRS, CDR2 YFSETQ. CDR3 nucleotides: TGCGCCAGCAGAGTCTCCGGGATAAGCTCTGGGGCCAACGTCCTGACTTTC. Protein: CASRVSGISSGANVLTF.

This clonotype was counted at least ten times. The V and J genes are TRBV6-4 and TRBJ2-1; 12 nucleotides line up with TRBD1. The CDR3 consists of 15 residues. Germline CDR1 reads MRHNA; CDR2 reads SNTAGT. V dropped 3 bases and J dropped 7; count of bases not matched to a gene: 4. CDR3 in DNA: TGTGCCAGCAGTGAAGCGGGACAGGGGGCTAATGAGCAGTTCTTC. Translation gives CASSEAGQGANEQFF.